A selection of T cell receptor beta chains follows, all from one sample in a study of vaccination and CD4 T cells after COVID-19. Their antigens are not known. Using its own MiXCR run on the PCR reads, TCRdb lists one record per CDR3 protein. The sample holds roughly 7,600 distinct CDR3 sequences, 20% to 25% seen once. Material: CD4+ T cells from blood, cultured in vitro, obtained after SARS-CoV-2 vaccination. These receptors were taken from a human donor who had recovered from COVID-19. Each CDR3 is given with its conserved first and last residue. Fields, in order: CDR3 DNA, CDR3 protein, J gene, D gene, clone size, V gene. The D gene is left open where the match is weak. Part of the rows lack a size; the others show once, few, many or a class for expanded clones.

CDR3nt: TGTGCCAGCAGTGAATACGGGGCCCGCTCCTACGAGCAGTACTTC
CDR3aa: CASSEYGARSYEQYF
j_gene: TRBJ2-7
d_gene: -
abundance: few
v_gene: TRBV6-1

CDR3nt: TGCGCCAGCAGCCTACGGACAGGAACCAACTATGGCTACACCTTC
CDR3aa: CASSLRTGTNYGYTF
j_gene: TRBJ1-2
d_gene: TRBD1
abundance: -
v_gene: TRBV4-3

CDR3nt: TGTGCCAGAAGCTCCGGACAGGTCGCCCAAGAGACCCAGTACTTC
CDR3aa: CARSSGQVAQETQYF
j_gene: TRBJ2-5
d_gene: TRBD1
abundance: once
v_gene: TRBV5-3

CDR3nt: TGTGCCAGCAGCTTCGACGGAACCTACGAGCAGTACTTC
CDR3aa: CASSFDGTYEQYF
j_gene: TRBJ2-7
d_gene: -
abundance: few
v_gene: TRBV11-3

CDR3nt: TGTGCCAGCAGCCAAGCGTCCCAGGGACGGGGAGAGACCCAGTACTTC
CDR3aa: CASSQASQGRGETQYF
j_gene: TRBJ2-5
d_gene: -
abundance: few
v_gene: TRBV4-2

CDR3nt: TGTGCCAGCTCACCACCGTGGGACAGGGATGAGCAGTACTTC
CDR3aa: CASSPPWDRDEQYF
j_gene: TRBJ2-7
d_gene: TRBD1
abundance: -
v_gene: TRBV18

CDR3nt: TGTGCCAGCAGTTACCACTACGAGCAGTACTTC
CDR3aa: CASSYHYEQYF
j_gene: TRBJ2-7
d_gene: -
abundance: medium-sized
v_gene: TRBV6-5

CDR3nt: TGTGCCACCAGCAGGACCACTAGCGGGCTCCGCTCTCGGTATTTT
CDR3aa: CATSRTTSGLRSRYF
j_gene: TRBJ2-3
d_gene: TRBD2
abundance: medium-sized
v_gene: TRBV15

CDR3nt: TGTGCCACCAGCCGACCCAGCGGGAGCTCCTACAATGAGCAGTTCTTC
CDR3aa: CATSRPSGSSYNEQFF
j_gene: TRBJ2-1
d_gene: TRBD2
abundance: -
v_gene: TRBV24-1

CDR3nt: TGTGCCAGCAGCCCGTCCGGGACAGGGGTGGCCTACACCTTC
CDR3aa: CASSPSGTGVAYTF
j_gene: TRBJ1-2
d_gene: TRBD1
abundance: few
v_gene: TRBV14

CDR3nt: TGTGCCAGCCGACCGGGACTAGCGGGAGGTGAGCAGTTCTTC
CDR3aa: CASRPGLAGGEQFF
j_gene: TRBJ2-1
d_gene: TRBD2
abundance: medium-sized
v_gene: TRBV28

CDR3nt: TGCGCCAGCAGCCAAGATCATCGGGGGCCCTCCTATAATTCACCCCTCCACTTT
CDR3aa: CASSQDHRGPSYNSPLHF
j_gene: TRBJ1-6
d_gene: -
abundance: few
v_gene: TRBV4-3

CDR3nt: TGTGCCAGCAGCTTGGGAAGCGGGGGGGGTGGGGCCAACGTCCTGACTTTC
CDR3aa: CASSLGSGGGGANVLTF
j_gene: TRBJ2-6
d_gene: TRBD2
abundance: -
v_gene: TRBV7-3

CDR3nt: TGCAGTGCTAGAGATCGGCCCGGGGGCTACACCTTC
CDR3aa: CSARDRPGGYTF
j_gene: TRBJ1-2
d_gene: -
abundance: medium-sized
v_gene: TRBV20-1

CDR3nt: TGTGCCAGCAGGAGAAGTCTTTCCTACGAGCAGTACTTC
CDR3aa: CASRRSLSYEQYF
j_gene: TRBJ2-7
d_gene: -
abundance: -
v_gene: TRBV11-3